This T cell receptor (beta chain) was sequenced during a study of Ad26.COV2.S vaccination and SARS-CoV-2 variants. The treatment is: some 19 received Ad26.COV2.S at low or high dose, single or two shots; about 5 received placebo; per-sample allocation not given. Each sample was drawn 63 days after the first injection (of vaccine or placebo). Of note for this clone: Its antigen is unidentified.

Data came from immunoSEQ multiplex PCR; TCRdb stores just in-frame clones and leaves some out. The repertoire consists of around 250,000 clones, with around 87% occurring once and the leading ten covering 2.5% to 3.5%. Study-level points and caveats: Reports say spike-specific CD8+ and CD4+ T cell responses covered substantial breadth after vaccination.

V was pared by 3 bases and J by 2 bases, with 19 bases between. The CDR3 length is 17 residues. Germline CDR1 and CDR2: SGHAT and FQNNGV. This sequence was found in a person between 18 and 60 years old who received the Ad26.COV2.S COVID-19 vaccine or a placebo. The chain joins TRBV11-2 to TRBJ2-5; D not resolved. The specimen comprised peripheral blood, sampled in a trial of Ad26.COV2.S vaccine versus placebo. In DNA, the CDR3 is TGTGCCAGCAGCTTTCCTCCCGGGTCGGCGGTTCAAGAGACCCAGTACTTC. As protein: CASSFPPGSAVQETQYF.